The 14 T cell receptor beta chains below come from one sample, sequenced in a study of blood T cell repertoires in COVID-19 (dated by TCRdb to about 2020). The library was produced with the immunoSEQ multiplex PCR assay. As stored in TCRdb, this immuneACCESS dataset retains in-frame rearrangements with V and J assigned. A fraction of the clones does not appear; measured against another copy, unresolved V genes explain less than half of the discrepancy, and the remainder lacks a known reason. Present in this sample are tens of thousands of clones, under 85% of which were seen just once. The leading ten clones occupy roughly 28% of the sample. Material for sequencing was peripheral blood. These receptors came from a woman over 75 with acute or convalescent COVID-19.

This chain joins TRBV6-2 or TRBV6-3 and TRBJ1-2, with 7 bases matching TRBD1. The CDR3 has 13 residues. Trimming removed 5 bases from V and 6 bases from J; junction bases left unmatched: 6. CDR1 and CDR2 (germline): MNHEY, SVGEGT. The CDR3, as DNA: TGTGCCAGCAGTACAGGGGCCGGAGATGGCTACACCTTC. It codes for CASSTGAGDGYTF.

The genes are TRBV6-4 and TRBJ2-3, with a weak D call TRBD2 (5 bases). The CDR3 is 13 amino acids. Germline lookup yields CDR1 MRHNA and CDR2 SNTAGT. Trimming shortened V by 10 bases and J by 0 bases, and 11 bases separated the two germline ends. As DNA, the CDR3 is TGTGCCACCAGACTAACTAGCACAGATACGCAGTATTTT. Its translation: CATRLTSTDTQYF.

In its sample, this clone was seen many times. This sequence joins TRBV6-6 and TRBJ1-1; 7 positions agree with TRBD1. The CDR3 loop spans 12 amino acids. V was clipped by 7 bases and J by 7 bases; unmatched bases: 6. Germline CDR1 is MNHNY and CDR2 is SVGAGI (reference sequence). CDR3 sequence: CASTSDRVEAFF. CDR3 bases: TGTGCCAGCACCAGCGACAGGGTTGAAGCTTTCTTT.

The chain joins TRBV9 to TRBJ2-1; 10 bases align to TRBD2. This CDR3 region has 15 residues. J gave up 1 base and V 3 bases, and 1 base lay outside the gene matches. Germline-derived CDR1 and CDR2 are SGDLS and YYNGEE. The CDR3 region is CASSASGRSYNEQFF. CDR3 nucleotide sequence: TGTGCCAGCAGCGCTAGCGGGAGATCCTACAATGAGCAGTTCTTC.

This rearrangement joins TRBV19 to TRBJ2-3; a possible D gene is TRBD2 (6 bases). CDR3 length equals 15 residues. Germline assignment: CDR1 LNHDA and CDR2 SQIVND (reference sequence). V was cut by 2 bases and J by 3 bases, with 12 bases left in between. The DNA for the CDR3 is TGTGCCAGTAGTATAAGTCGGGAGAGGACAGATACGCAGTATTTT. Encoded protein: CASSISRERTDTQYF.

The rearrangement uses TRBV11-3 and TRBJ2-7, with TRBD2 matching over 11 bases. V dropped 1 base and J dropped 2; count of bases not matched to a gene: 10. This CDR3 has 18 residues. Looked up from germline, CDR1 is SGHNT and CDR2 is YENEEA. In nucleotides, the CDR3 is TGTGCCAGCAGCTTAGCCCTCGGAACTAGCGGGAGAACCTACGAGCAGTACTTC. It translates to CASSLALGTSGRTYEQYF.

The CDR3: CASSQVSDRGKADTQYF. CDR3 in DNA: TGTGCCAGCAGCCAAGTTTCCGACAGGGGCAAGGCAGATACGCAGTATTTT. The chain couples TRBV4-2 to TRBJ2-3; 8 bases align to TRBD1. Germline assignment: CDR1 LGHNA and CDR2 YNFKEQ. V gave up 1 base and J gave up 4 bases; unmatched junction bases: 10. The CDR3 extends over 17 amino acids.

This clone appeared once. V and J are TRBV6-5 and TRBJ2-7; 11 bases map to TRBD2. The CDR3 is 13 residues long. With 6 bases clipped from V and 7 bases from J, the junction kept 5 bases outside the gene matches. Germline V gives CDR1 MNHEY, CDR2 SVGAGI. Written as DNA, the CDR3 is TGTGCCAGCAGGGGACTAGCGGAGGAAGAGCAGTACTTC. Amino acids: CASRGLAEEEQYF.

The genes are TRBV21-1 and TRBJ2-7; the table's D call, TRBD1, has no DNA check behind it. TRBV21-1 corresponds to a pseudogene. This CDR3 has 21 amino acids. CDR3 sequence reads: CASSKALSLDRGYRPTYEQYF. The DNA of the CDR3 is TGTGCCAGCAGCAAAGCGCTTTCCCTTGACAGGGGGTACCGACCCACCTACGAGCAGTACTTC.

The chain combines TRBV28 with TRBJ1-2; D is ambiguous. Looked up from germline, CDR1 is MDHEN and CDR2 is SYDVKM. The CDR3 length is 14 residues. Deletions cut 6 bases from V and 4 bases from J, with 15 bases between. CDR3 DNA sequence: TGTGCCAGCAGCTCAGGACCACGGGGCTATGGCTACACCTTC. This encodes CASSSGPRGYGYTF.

DNA of the CDR3: TGTGCCAGCAGTGACAGGGGGTTATCCTACGAGCAGTACTTC. This encodes CASSDRGLSYEQYF. This rearrangement joins TRBV6-1 to TRBJ2-7, with 7 bases identical to TRBD1. CDR1 and CDR2 from the germline V gene are MNHNS and SASEGT. V shed 3 bases, J shed 1 base, and the junction held 3 bases outside the gene matches. The length of the CDR3 is 14 residues.

This clone was seen a single time. This chain links TRBV6-5 with TRBJ1-1; D remains unclear. V was trimmed by 2 bases and J by 3 bases, leaving 16 bases between them. The CDR3 spans 16 residues. Per the germline V gene, CDR1 is MNHEY and CDR2 is SVGAGI. The CDR3 DNA is TGTGCCAGCAGTTACACCCAAATCCTAGCGTACACTGAAGCTTTCTTT. Its protein product is CASSYTQILAYTEAFF.

The J gene is TRBJ2-3, the V gene TRBV18; 8 nucleotides line up with TRBD2. CDR3 length: 18 residues. Losses at the gene ends were 3 bases for V and 1 base for J; bases not matched to a gene: 12. Germline V gene lookup returns CDR1 KGHSH and CDR2 LQKENI. CDR3 sequence: CASSPQTWTSQRTDTQYF. In nucleotides, the CDR3 is TGTGCCAGCTCACCTCAGACTTGGACTAGCCAACGCACAGATACGCAGTATTTT.

This clone was detected once. The V call is TRBV27, the J call TRBJ2-3, with TRBD2 identical over 10 bases. Looked up from germline, CDR1 is MNHEY and CDR2 is SMNVEV (reference sequence). J gave up 5 bases and V 8 bases, and 7 bases lay outside the gene matches. The CDR3 extends over 14 amino acids. The CDR3 here is CASGWLAGVDTQYF. As DNA, the CDR3 is TGTGCCAGCGGCTGGCTAGCGGGAGTAGATACGCAGTATTTT.